Sequencing of this TCR beta chain was carried out in a study of T cells in Graves' hyperthyroidism and ophthalmopathy. Study at large: Peripheral blood samples were taken at initial diagnosis, prior to any treatment.

The PBMCs were sourced from fresh peripheral blood (about 10 ml). In germline, CDR1 is MDHEN, CDR2 SYDVKM. CDR3 length equals 14 residues. Trimming removed 7 bases at V and 7 bases at J, with 17 bases between. TCR beta CDR3 regions were amplified from RNA. The study used the HTBI primer set for a first-round RT-PCR of the TCR CDR3. TCRdb reanalysed the multiplex PCR reads using MiXCR and keeps one entry per CDR3 protein. The table records hundreds of thousands of distinct CDR3 sequences, 13% of them present only once. This clonotype was picked up one time. The sequence was obtained from a woman in her late teens or twenties with Graves' hyperthyroidism. Specimen: blood. This chain joins TRBV28 and TRBJ2-4, with D perhaps matching TRBD1 (6 bases). The CDR3 coding sequence is TGTGCCAGCAACTACAGGGATGAAGATAACATTCAGTACTTC. Translation gives CASNYRDEDNIQYF.